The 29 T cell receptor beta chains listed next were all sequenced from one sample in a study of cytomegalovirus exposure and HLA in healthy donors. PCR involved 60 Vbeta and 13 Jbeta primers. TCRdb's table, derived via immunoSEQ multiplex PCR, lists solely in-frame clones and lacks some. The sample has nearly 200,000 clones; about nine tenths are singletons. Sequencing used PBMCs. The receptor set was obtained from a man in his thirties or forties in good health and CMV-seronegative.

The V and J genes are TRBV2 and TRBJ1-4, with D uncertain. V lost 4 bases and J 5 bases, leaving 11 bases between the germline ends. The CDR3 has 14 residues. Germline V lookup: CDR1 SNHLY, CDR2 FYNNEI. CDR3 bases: TGTGCCAGCAGTGGTGAGGGCGCGAATGAAAAACTGTTTTTT. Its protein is CASSGEGANEKLFF.

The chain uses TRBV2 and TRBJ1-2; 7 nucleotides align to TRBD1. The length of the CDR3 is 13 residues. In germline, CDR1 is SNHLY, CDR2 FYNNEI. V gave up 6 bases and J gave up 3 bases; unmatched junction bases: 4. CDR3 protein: CASREQGYYGYTF. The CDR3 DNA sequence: TGTGCCAGCAGGGAACAGGGGTACTATGGCTACACCTTC.

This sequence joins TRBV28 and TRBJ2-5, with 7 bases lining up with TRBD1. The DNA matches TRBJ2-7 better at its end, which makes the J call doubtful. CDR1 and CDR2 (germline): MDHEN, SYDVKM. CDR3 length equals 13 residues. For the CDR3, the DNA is TGTGCCAGCACCTTTAAGAGACAGGGCGAGCAGTACTTC. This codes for CASTFKRQGEQYF.

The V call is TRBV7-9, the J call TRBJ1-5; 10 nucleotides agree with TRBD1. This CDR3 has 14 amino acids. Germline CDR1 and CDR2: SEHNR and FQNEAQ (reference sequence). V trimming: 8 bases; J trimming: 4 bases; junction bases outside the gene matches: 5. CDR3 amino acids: CASAWGQGNQPQHF. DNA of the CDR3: TGTGCCAGCGCATGGGGACAGGGGAATCAGCCCCAGCATTTT.

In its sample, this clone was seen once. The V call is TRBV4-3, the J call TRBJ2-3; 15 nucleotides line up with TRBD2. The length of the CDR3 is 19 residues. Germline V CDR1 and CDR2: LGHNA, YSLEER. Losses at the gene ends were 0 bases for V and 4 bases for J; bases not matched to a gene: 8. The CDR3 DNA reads TGCGCCAGCAGCCAAGATAGGGGGACTAGCGGGGGGAAGCCAGATACGCAGTATTTT. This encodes CASSQDRGTSGGKPDTQYF.

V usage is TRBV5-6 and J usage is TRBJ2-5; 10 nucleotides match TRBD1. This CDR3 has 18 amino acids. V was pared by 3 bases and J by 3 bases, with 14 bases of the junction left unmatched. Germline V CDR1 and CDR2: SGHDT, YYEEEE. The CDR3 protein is CASSSTGQGFSGKETQYF. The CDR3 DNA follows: TGTGCCAGCAGCTCCACGGGACAGGGGTTCTCGGGAAAAGAGACCCAGTACTTC.

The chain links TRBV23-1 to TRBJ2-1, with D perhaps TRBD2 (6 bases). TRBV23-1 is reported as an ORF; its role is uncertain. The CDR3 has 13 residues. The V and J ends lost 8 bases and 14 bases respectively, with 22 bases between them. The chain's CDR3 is CASGPRAGSPEFF. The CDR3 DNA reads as TGCGCCAGCGGACCCAGGGCCGGGAGTCCTGAGTTCTTC.

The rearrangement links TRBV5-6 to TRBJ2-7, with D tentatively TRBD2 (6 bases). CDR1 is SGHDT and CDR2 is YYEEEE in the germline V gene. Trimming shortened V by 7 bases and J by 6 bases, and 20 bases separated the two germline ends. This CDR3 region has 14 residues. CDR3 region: CASGGTAVSSEQYF. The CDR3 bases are TGTGCCAGCGGCGGGACCGCGGTTAGTTCCGAGCAGTACTTC.

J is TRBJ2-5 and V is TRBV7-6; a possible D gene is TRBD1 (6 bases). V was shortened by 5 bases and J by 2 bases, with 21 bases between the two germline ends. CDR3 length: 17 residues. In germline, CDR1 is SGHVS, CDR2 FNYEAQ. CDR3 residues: CASSRNQGGSSQETQYF. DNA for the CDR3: TGTGCCAGCAGCCGGAACCAAGGGGGAAGCTCACAAGAGACCCAGTACTTC. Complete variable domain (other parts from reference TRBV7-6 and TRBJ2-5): GAGVSQSPRYKVTKRGQDVALRCDPISGHVSLYWYRQALGQGPEFLTYFNYEAQQDKSGLPNDRFSAERPEGSISTLTIQRTEQRDSAMYRCASSRNQGGSSQETQYFGPGTRLLVL.

The CDR3 DNA sequence: TGTGCCAGCAGCTTAGAGAGAGTCCAGTACTTC. The encoded protein is CASSLERVQYF. The chain carries TRBV7-6 and TRBJ2-7; D is unclear. The germline V gene encodes CDR1 SGHVS and CDR2 FNYEAQ. Trimming cost V 1 base and J 10 bases, with 8 bases left between them. The CDR3 has 11 amino acids.

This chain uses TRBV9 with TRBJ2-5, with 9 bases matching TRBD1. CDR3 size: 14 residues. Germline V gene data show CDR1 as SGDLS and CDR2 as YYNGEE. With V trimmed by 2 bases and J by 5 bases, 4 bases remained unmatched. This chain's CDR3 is CASSVTGGMETQYF. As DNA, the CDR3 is TGTGCCAGCAGCGTGACAGGGGGTATGGAGACCCAGTACTTC.

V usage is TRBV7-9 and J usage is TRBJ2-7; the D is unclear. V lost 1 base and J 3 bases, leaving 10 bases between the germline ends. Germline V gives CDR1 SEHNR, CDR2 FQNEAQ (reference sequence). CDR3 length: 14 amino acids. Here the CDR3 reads CASSLDQVIYEQYF. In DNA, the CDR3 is TGTGCCAGCAGCTTAGACCAGGTTATCTACGAGCAGTACTTC.

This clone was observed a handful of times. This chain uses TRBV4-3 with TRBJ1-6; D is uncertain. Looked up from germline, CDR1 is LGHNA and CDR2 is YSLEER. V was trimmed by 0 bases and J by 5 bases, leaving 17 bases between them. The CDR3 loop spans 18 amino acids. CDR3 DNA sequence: TGCGCCAGCAGCCAAGAAGCTTCCGGGTCCGACCATAATTCACCCCTCCACTTT. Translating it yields CASSQEASGSDHNSPLHF.

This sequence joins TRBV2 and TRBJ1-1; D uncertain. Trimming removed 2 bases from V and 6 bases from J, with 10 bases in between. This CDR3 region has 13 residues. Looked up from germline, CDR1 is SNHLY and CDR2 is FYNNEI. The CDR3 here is CASSEKSGAEAFF. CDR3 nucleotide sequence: TGTGCCAGCAGTGAAAAGTCCGGTGCTGAAGCTTTCTTT.

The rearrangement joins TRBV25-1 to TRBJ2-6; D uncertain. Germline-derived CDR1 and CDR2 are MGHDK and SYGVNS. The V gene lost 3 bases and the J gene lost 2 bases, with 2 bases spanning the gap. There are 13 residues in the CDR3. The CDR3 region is CASSDTGANVLTF. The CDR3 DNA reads TGTGCCAGCAGTGACACTGGGGCCAACGTCCTGACTTTC.

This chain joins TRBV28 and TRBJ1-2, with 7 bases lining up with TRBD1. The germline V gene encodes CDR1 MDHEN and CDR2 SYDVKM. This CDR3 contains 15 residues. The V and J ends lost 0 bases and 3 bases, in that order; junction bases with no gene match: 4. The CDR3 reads CASSLWTGSDYGYTF. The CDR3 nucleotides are TGTGCCAGCAGTTTATGGACAGGGAGTGACTATGGCTACACCTTC.

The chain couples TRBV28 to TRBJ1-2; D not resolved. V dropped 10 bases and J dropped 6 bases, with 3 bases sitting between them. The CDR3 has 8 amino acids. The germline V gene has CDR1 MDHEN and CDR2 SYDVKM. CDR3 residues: CATNGYTF. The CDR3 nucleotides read TGTGCCACCAATGGCTACACCTTC.

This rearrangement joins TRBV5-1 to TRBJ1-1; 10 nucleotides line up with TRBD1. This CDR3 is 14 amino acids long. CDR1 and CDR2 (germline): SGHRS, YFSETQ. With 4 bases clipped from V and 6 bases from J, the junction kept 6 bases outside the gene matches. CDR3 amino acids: CASSATGGIPEAFF. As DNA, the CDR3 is TGCGCCAGCAGCGCGACAGGGGGCATCCCTGAAGCTTTCTTT.

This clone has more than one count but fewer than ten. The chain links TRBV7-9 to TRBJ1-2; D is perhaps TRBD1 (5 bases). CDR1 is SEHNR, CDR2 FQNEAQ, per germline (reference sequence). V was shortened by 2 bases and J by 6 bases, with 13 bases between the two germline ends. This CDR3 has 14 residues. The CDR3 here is CASSLYRQGDGYTF. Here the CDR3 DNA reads TGTGCCAGCAGCTTATATCGGCAGGGCGATGGCTACACCTTC.

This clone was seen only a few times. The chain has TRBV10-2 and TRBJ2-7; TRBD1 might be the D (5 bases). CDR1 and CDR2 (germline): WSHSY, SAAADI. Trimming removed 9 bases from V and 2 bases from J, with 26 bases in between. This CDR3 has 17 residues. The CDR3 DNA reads TGCGCCAGACGGAGAGCCTTACAGGAGCCCAGCCCCTACGAGCAGTACTTC. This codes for CARRRALQEPSPYEQYF.

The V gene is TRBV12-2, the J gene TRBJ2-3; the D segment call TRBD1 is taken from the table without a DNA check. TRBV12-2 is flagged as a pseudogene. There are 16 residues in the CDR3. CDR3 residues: CASRFQGRGSTDTQYF. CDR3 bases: TGTGCAAGTCGCTTCCAAGGCAGGGGAAGCACAGATACGCAGTATTTT.

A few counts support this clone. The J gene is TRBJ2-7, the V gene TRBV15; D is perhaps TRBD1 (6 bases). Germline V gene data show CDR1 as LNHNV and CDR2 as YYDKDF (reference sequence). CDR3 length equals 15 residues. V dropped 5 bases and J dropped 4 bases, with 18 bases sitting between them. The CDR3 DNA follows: TGTGCCACCAGCGCCCAGGGGTCCTCTCTATACGAGCAGTACTTC. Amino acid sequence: CATSAQGSSLYEQYF.

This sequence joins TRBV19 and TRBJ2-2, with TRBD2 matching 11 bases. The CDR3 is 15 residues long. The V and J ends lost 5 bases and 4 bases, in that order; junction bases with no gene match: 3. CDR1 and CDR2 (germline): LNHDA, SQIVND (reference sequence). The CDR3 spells CASSVAGGGTGELFF. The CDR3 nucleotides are TGTGCCAGTAGTGTAGCGGGAGGGGGCACCGGGGAGCTGTTTTTT.

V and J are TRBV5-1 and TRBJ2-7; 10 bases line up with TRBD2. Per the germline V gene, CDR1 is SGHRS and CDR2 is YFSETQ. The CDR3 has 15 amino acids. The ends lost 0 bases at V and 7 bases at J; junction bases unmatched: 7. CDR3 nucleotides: TGCGCCAGCAGCTTGGAGCTAGCGGGGGAGGATGAGCAGTACTTC. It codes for CASSLELAGEDEQYF.

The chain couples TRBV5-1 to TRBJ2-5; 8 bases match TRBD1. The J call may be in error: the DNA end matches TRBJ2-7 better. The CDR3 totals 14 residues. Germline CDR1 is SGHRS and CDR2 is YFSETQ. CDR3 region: CASSLVGQGYEQYF. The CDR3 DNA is TGCGCCAGCAGCTTGGTAGGACAGGGTTACGAGCAGTACTTC.

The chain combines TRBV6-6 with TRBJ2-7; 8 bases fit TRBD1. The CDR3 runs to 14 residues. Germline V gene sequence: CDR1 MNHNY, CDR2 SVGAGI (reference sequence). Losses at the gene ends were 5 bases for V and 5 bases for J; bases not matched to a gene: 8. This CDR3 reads CASSLSGGSDEQYF. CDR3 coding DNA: TGTGCCAGCAGTCTCTCAGGGGGCAGCGACGAGCAGTACTTC.

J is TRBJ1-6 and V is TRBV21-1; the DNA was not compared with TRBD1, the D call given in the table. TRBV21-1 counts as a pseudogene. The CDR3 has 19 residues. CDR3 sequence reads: CASSSHTTGGPPVNSPLHF. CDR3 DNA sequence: TGTGCCAGCAGCAGCCATACCACAGGGGGCCCTCCGGTTAATTCACCCCTCCACTTT.

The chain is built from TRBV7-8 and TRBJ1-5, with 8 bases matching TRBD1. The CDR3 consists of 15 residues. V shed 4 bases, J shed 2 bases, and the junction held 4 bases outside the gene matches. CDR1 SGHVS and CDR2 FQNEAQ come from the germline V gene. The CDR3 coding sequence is TGTGCCAGCAGCTCCGGACAGGGCCGCAATCAGCCCCAGCATTTT. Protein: CASSSGQGRNQPQHF.

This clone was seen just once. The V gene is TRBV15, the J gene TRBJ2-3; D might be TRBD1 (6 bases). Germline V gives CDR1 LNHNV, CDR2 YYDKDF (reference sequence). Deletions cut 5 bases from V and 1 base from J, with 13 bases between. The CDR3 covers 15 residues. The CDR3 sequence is CATSQSRGGTDTQYF. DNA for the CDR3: TGTGCCACCAGCCAGAGCAGGGGTGGCACAGATACGCAGTATTTT.